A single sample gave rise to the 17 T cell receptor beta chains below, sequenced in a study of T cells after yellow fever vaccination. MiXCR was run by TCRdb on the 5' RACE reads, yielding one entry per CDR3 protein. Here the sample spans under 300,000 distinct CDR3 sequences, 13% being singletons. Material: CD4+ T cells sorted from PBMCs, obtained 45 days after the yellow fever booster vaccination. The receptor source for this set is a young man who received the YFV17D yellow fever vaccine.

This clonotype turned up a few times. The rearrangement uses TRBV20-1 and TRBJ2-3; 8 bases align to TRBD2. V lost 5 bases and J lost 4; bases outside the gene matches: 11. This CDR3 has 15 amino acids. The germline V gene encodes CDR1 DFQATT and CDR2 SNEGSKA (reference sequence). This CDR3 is CSASQLAVESDTQYF. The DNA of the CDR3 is TGCAGTGCTTCACAACTAGCGGTAGAATCAGATACGCAGTATTTT.

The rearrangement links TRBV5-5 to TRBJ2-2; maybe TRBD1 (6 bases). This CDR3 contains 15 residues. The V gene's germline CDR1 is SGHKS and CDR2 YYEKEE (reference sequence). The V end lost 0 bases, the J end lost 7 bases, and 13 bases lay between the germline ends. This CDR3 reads CASSLVQGPGGELFF. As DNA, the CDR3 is TGTGCCAGCAGCTTGGTGCAGGGGCCTGGCGGGGAGCTGTTTTTT. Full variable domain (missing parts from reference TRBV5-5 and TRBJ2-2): DAGVTQSPTHLIKTRGQQVTLRCSPISGHKSVSWYQQVLGQGPQFIFQYYEKEERGRGNFPDRFSARQFPNYSSELNVNALLLGDSALYLCASSLVQGPGGELFFGEGSRLTVL.

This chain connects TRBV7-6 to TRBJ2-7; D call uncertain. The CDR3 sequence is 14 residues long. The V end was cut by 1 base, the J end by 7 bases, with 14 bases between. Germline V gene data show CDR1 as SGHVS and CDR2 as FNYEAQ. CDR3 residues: CASSLDDRGREQYF. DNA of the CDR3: TGTGCCAGCAGCTTAGATGACCGAGGTCGGGAGCAGTACTTC.

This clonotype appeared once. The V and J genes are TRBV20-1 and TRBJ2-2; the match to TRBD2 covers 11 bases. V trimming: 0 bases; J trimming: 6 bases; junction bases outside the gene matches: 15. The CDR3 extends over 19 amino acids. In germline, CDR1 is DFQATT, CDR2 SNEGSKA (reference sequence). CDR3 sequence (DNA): TGCAGTGCTAGAGAAACCCTTTTGATTAGCGGGAGGGCCGCCGGGGAGCTGTTTTTT. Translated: CSARETLLISGRAAGELFF.

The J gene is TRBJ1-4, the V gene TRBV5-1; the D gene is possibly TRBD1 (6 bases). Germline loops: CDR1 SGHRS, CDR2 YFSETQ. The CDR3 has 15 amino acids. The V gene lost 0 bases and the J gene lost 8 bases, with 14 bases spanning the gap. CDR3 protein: CASSLGASGVEKLFF. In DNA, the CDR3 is TGCGCCAGCAGCTTGGGGGCCTCAGGGGTCGAAAAACTGTTTTTT.

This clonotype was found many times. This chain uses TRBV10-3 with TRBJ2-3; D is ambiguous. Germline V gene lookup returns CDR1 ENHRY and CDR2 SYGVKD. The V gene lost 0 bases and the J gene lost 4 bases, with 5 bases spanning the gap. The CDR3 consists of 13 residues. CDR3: CAISESTSDTQYF. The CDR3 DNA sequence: TGTGCCATCAGTGAGTCTACCTCAGATACGCAGTATTTT.

The CDR3: CASSEQGYNEQFF. As DNA, the CDR3 is TGTGCCAGCAGTGAACAGGGCTACAATGAGCAGTTCTTC. The gene calls are TRBV2 and TRBJ2-1, with TRBD1 as a possible D gene (5 bases). Germline CDR1 and CDR2: SNHLY and FYNNEI. V lost 2 bases and J lost 3, with 5 bases in between. The CDR3 runs 13 residues.

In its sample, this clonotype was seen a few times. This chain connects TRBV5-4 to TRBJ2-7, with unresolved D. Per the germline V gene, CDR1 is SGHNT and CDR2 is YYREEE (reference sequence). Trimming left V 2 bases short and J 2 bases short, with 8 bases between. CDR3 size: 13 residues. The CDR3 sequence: CASSFMPAYEQYF. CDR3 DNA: TGTGCCAGCAGCTTCATGCCGGCCTACGAGCAGTACTTC.

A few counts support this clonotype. This CDR3 reads CASSFLAFPTAGAFF. The CDR3 bases are TGTGCCAGCAGTTTTTTAGCATTTCCGACAGCTGGAGCTTTCTTT. The chain couples TRBV12-3 or TRBV12-4 to TRBJ1-1, with TRBD1 as a possible D gene (5 bases). CDR3 length equals 15 residues. Trimming cost V 3 bases and J 10 bases, with 21 bases left between them.

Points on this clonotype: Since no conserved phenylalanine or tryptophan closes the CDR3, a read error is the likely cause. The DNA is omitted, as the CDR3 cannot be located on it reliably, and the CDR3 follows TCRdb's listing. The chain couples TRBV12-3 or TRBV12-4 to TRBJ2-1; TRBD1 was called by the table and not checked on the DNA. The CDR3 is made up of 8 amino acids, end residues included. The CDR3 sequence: CASSSGTL.

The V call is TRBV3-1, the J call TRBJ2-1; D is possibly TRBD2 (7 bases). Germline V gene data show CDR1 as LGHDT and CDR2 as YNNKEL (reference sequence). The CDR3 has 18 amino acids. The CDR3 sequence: CTCNGGGSRLGSYNEQFF. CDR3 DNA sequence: TGTACCTGCAATGGGGGCGGGAGCCGCTTGGGTTCCTACAATGAGCAGTTCTTC.

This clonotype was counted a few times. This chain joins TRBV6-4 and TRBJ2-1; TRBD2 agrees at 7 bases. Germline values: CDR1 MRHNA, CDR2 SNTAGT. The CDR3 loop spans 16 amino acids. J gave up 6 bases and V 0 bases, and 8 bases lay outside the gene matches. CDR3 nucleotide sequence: TGTGCCAGCAGTGACTCGGCTAGCGGTCCTTTCAATGAGCAGTTCTTC. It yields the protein CASSDSASGPFNEQFF.

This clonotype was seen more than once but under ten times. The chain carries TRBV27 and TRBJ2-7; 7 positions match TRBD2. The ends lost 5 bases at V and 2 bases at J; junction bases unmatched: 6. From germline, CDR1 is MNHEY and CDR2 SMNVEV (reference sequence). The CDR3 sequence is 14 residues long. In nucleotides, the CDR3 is TGTGCCAGCAGTCCCAGCGGGATGGCCTACGAGCAGTACTTC. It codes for CASSPSGMAYEQYF.

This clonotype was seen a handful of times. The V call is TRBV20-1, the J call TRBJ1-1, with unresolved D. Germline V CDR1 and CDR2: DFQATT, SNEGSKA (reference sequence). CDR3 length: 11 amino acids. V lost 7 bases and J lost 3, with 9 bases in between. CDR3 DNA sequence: TGCAGTGGGTTCCGGGACACTGAAGCTTTCTTT. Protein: CSGFRDTEAFF.

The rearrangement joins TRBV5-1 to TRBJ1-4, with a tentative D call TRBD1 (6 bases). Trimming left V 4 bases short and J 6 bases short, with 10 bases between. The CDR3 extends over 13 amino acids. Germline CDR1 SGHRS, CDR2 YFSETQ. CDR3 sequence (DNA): TGCGCCAGCAGCCAAGGGGGAGATGAAAAACTGTTTTTT. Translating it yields CASSQGGDEKLFF.

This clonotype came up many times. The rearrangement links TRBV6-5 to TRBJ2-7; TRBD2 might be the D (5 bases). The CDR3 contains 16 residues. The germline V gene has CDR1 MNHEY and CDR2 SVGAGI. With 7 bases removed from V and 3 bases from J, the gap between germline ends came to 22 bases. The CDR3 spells CASTSLAGGLNYEQYF. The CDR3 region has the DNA TGTGCCAGCACTTCTCTCGCAGGAGGCCTGAACTACGAGCAGTACTTC.

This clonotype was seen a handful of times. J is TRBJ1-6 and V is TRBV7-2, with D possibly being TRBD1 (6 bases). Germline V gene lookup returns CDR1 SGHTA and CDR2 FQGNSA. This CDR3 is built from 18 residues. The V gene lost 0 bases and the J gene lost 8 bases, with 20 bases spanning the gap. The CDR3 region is CASSLALRDKGSDSPLHF. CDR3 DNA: TGTGCCAGCAGCTTAGCGCTAAGGGACAAGGGATCTGATTCACCCCTCCACTTT.